The 16 T cell receptor beta chains below were found in one sample sequenced in a study of untreated major depressive disorder (dated by TCRdb to the late 2010s). Libraries were constructed by the immunoSEQ multiplex PCR assay. Drawn from immuneACCESS, this table holds only the in-frame rearrangements with V and J called that TCRdb kept. Clones are partly lost; checked studies trace under half to an unresolved V gene and leave the rest unexplained. The sample table lists just under 20,000 clones, more than 75% of them with a count of one. The ten largest clonotypes hold 0.8% to 0.9% of the sample. Sequenced: CD4+ T cells from PBMCs. The receptors come from a woman in her 30s in good health.

The rearrangement links TRBV21-1 to TRBJ2-7; TRBD1, the table's D call, was not compared with the DNA. TRBV21-1 is a pseudogene. This CDR3 region has 16 residues. CDR3 coding DNA: TGTGCCAGCAGCAAAGTGACAGGGGTTAGGGCCTACGAGCAGTACTTC. Translation: CASSKVTGVRAYEQYF.

The rearrangement links TRBV5-6 to TRBJ1-1; D gene uncertain. V lost 0 bases, J lost 1 base, and 10 bases lay in between. The germline V gene encodes CDR1 SGHDT and CDR2 YYEEEE. The CDR3 is 15 residues long. CDR3 nucleotides: TGTGCCAGCAGCTTGGGGACTCTTTCGAACACTGAAGCTTTCTTT. It specifies CASSLGTLSNTEAFF.

CDR3 in amino acids: CATSRDWPGAEQYF. As DNA, the CDR3 is TGTGCCACCAGCAGAGATTGGCCAGGGGCCGAGCAGTACTTC. The V gene is TRBV15, the J gene TRBJ2-7; D might be TRBD1 (6 bases). The CDR3 runs to 14 residues. The V gene lost 0 bases and the J gene lost 6 bases, with 12 bases spanning the gap. Germline CDR1 is LNHNV and CDR2 is YYDKDF (reference sequence).

The J gene is TRBJ2-2, the V gene TRBV7-8; the D gene is possibly TRBD2 (5 bases). This CDR3 has 14 amino acids. Trimming left V 5 bases short and J 2 bases short, with 9 bases between. Germline CDR1 reads SGHVS; CDR2 reads FQNEAQ. The CDR3 region has the DNA TGTGCCAGCAGCGCGACTACCAACACCGGGGAGCTGTTTTTT. Residues: CASSATTNTGELFF. The full variable domain, its missing parts supplied by reference TRBV7-8 and TRBJ2-2, is GAGVSQSPRYKVAKRGQDVALRCDPISGHVSLFWYQQALGQGPEFLTYFQNEAQLDKSGLPSDRFFAERPEGSVSTLKIQRTQQEDSAVYLCASSATTNTGELFFGEGSRLTVL.

Only one count was recorded for this clone. The gene calls are TRBV15 and TRBJ1-5; no reliable D call. The V gene lost 0 bases and the J gene lost 1 base, with 7 bases spanning the gap. Germline-derived CDR1 and CDR2 are LNHNV and YYDKDF (reference sequence). The CDR3 length is 15 residues. The CDR3 coding sequence is TGTGCCACCAGCAGAGATTTGTTGAGCAATCAGCCCCAGCATTTT. This translates into CATSRDLLSNQPQHF. The entire variable domain, with the rest obtained from reference TRBV15 and TRBJ1-5, is as follows: DAMVIQNPRYQVTQFGKPVTLSCSQTLNHNVMYWYQQKSSQAPKLLFHYYDKDFNNEADTPDNFQSRRPNTSFCFLDIRSPGLGDTAMYLCATSRDLLSNQPQHFGDGTRLSIL.

The V and J genes are TRBV6-6 and TRBJ1-1; a possible D gene is TRBD1 (6 bases). Deletions cut 7 bases from V and 2 bases from J, with 11 bases between. Per the germline V gene, CDR1 is MNHNY and CDR2 is SVGAGI (reference sequence). This CDR3 has 13 residues. The CDR3 DNA sequence: TGTGCCAGCAATGACAGGCTAAACACTGAAGCTTTCTTT. Protein sequence: CASNDRLNTEAFF.

This chain joins TRBV7-3 and TRBJ2-2, with no clear D. Looked up from germline, CDR1 is SGHTA and CDR2 is FQGTGA. The germline V and J ends were trimmed by 4 bases and 2 bases, with 8 bases remaining between them. This CDR3 has 14 residues. CDR3 in amino acids: CASSSDGNTGELFF. CDR3 nucleotide sequence: TGTGCCAGCAGCTCGGACGGAAACACCGGGGAGCTGTTTTTT.

The rearrangement links TRBV10-3 to TRBJ2-1, with 10 bases matching TRBD2. The germline gives CDR1 ENHRY, CDR2 SYGVKD. The CDR3 loop spans 16 amino acids. V lost 6 bases to trimming and J lost 0 bases; unmatched junction nucleotides: 5. CDR3 DNA sequence: TGTGCCATCAGGGCTAGCGGGAGCCCCTCCTACAATGAGCAGTTCTTC. Translating gives CAIRASGSPSYNEQFF.

This rearrangement joins TRBV5-4 to TRBJ2-5; TRBD1 matches at 9 bases. After removal of 4 bases from V and 0 bases from J, the junction contained 7 bases not matched to a gene. The CDR3 is 16 residues long. CDR1 SGHNT and CDR2 YYREEE come from the germline V gene (reference sequence). For the CDR3, the DNA is TGTGCCAGCAGCCTACAGGGGGCATATTACCAAGAGACCCAGTACTTC. Its protein is CASSLQGAYYQETQYF.

The CDR3 sequence: CASSPTDSPNQPQHF. CDR3 DNA: TGTGCCAGCAGCCCGACGGACAGCCCAAATCAGCCCCAGCATTTT. The chain uses TRBV11-2 and TRBJ1-5, with a tentative D call TRBD1 (6 bases). The CDR3 is 15 amino acids. Germline V CDR1 and CDR2: SGHAT, FQNNGV. V lost 5 bases, J lost 4 bases, and 15 bases lay in between.

This clone was found a few times. The chain couples TRBV11-3 to TRBJ2-2; D uncertain. V was pared by 5 bases and J by 4 bases, with 8 bases between. Germline V gives CDR1 SGHNT, CDR2 YENEEA. The CDR3 consists of 13 residues. The CDR3, as DNA: TGTGCCAGCAGCCGCGAGACCACCGGGGAGCTGTTTTTT. Translation: CASSRETTGELFF.

J is TRBJ2-5 and V is TRBV5-8; no definite D call. Between the trimmed V and J ends, which lost 2 bases and 0 bases, there was a span of 8 bases. Germline V CDR1 and CDR2: SGHTS, YDEGEE. The CDR3 is 14 amino acids. CDR3 nucleotide sequence: TGTGCCAGCAGCTTAGCACGGAACCAAGAGACCCAGTACTTC. This encodes CASSLARNQETQYF.

The chain employs TRBV5-6 and TRBJ1-1; TRBD1 is a possible D gene (5 bases). Germline CDR1 reads SGHDT; CDR2 reads YYEEEE. The CDR3 covers 13 residues. V lost 4 bases and J 3 bases, leaving 10 bases between the germline ends. The CDR3 nucleotides read TGTGCCAGCAGCCCCGGACACGACACTGAAGCTTTCTTT. This codes for CASSPGHDTEAFF.

This chain connects TRBV7-2 to TRBJ1-1; unclear D gene. Germline lookup yields CDR1 SGHTA and CDR2 FQGNSA. This CDR3 contains 11 residues. Trimming cost V 0 bases and J 11 bases, with 7 bases left between them. The CDR3 sequence: CASSLAKGAFF. The DNA of the CDR3 is TGTGCCAGCAGCTTAGCTAAGGGCGCTTTCTTT.

This chain links TRBV2 with TRBJ2-1, with 7 bases identical to TRBD1. The CDR3 runs to 15 residues. The V and J ends lost 4 bases and 6 bases, in that order; junction bases with no gene match: 9. Per the germline V gene, CDR1 is SNHLY and CDR2 is FYNNEI. The CDR3 region is CASSGDRASGNEQFF. The CDR3 bases are TGTGCCAGCAGTGGTGACAGGGCGAGCGGCAATGAGCAGTTCTTC.

The rearrangement links TRBV5-1 to TRBJ1-2, with D tentatively TRBD1 (6 bases). The CDR3 covers 17 residues. V lost 3 bases and J lost 7, with 25 bases in between. Germline CDR1 and CDR2: SGHRS and YFSETQ. CDR3 bases: TGCGCCAGCAGCTGGATTTACAGGGCTGAGGCTCTCTCTGGCTACACCTTC. As protein: CASSWIYRAEALSGYTF.